The T cell receptor (beta chain) described here comes from a study of prognosis after radiotherapy for stage I lung cancer. The wider study: Medical inoperability was considered to apply to all enrolled non-small cell lung cancer patients. Squamous cell carcinoma tumors occurred in 6 to 8 patients, adenocarcinoma in some eleven.

This clonotype was observed many times. The antigen remains undetermined. This CDR3 is built from 16 residues. Germline V CDR1 and CDR2: LNHDA, SQIVND (reference sequence). V was clipped by 5 bases and J by 6 bases; unmatched bases: 13. The TCR beta CDR3 region was amplified from genomic DNA, with two rounds of multiplex PCR being used for the amplification. For every TRBV and TRBJ gene, a specific primer was used in first-round PCR. One entry per CDR3 protein results from TCRdb running MiXCR on the multiplex PCR reads. The data contain roughly 25,000 distinct CDR3 sequences, roughly 35% of them singletons. Findings and caveats of the study: The study found that unique TCR clone counts fell after stereotactic body radiation therapy, median approximately 10,000 versus 7,000. There was no determination made of whether the expanded TCR clones were tumor-specific.

This material consisted of PBMCs, taken before or after stereotactic body radiation therapy (not recorded which). The V gene is TRBV19, the J gene TRBJ1-5; 7 bases are shared with TRBD1. The sequence was obtained from a donor over 45 with non-small cell lung cancer. This CDR3 reads CASSVPRDSGPQPQHF. CDR3 coding DNA: TGTGCCAGTAGTGTACCCCGGGACAGCGGCCCTCAGCCCCAGCATTTT. Combining the CDR3 with reference TRBV19 and TRBJ1-5 gives the whole variable domain DGGITQSPKYLFRKEGQNVTLSCEQNLNHDAMYWYRQDPGQGLRLIYYSQIVNDFQKGDIAEGYSVSREKKESFPLTVTSAQKNPTAFYLCASSVPRDSGPQPQHFGDGTRLSIL.